Shown below are 24 T cell receptor beta chains from a single sample sequenced in a study of T-cell memory formation after mild COVID-19. From the 5' RACE reads, TCRdb called clonotypes with MiXCR, one entry per CDR3 protein. The repertoire holds under 450,000 distinct CDR3 sequences, with less than 25% as singletons. Sequencing used PBMCs or a T cell subset sorted from them (not recorded which). The origin of the receptors is a man between 18 and 35 years old who had mild COVID-19 (a few samples of this study predate the infection). Cell type and time point are not known.

This clonotype occurred a few times. V and J are TRBV5-1 and TRBJ2-2, with D perhaps being TRBD1 or TRBD2 (5 bases each). CDR1 is SGHRS and CDR2 is YFSETQ in the germline V gene. V was pared by 3 bases and J by 3 bases, with 15 bases between. The CDR3 extends over 16 amino acids. Written as DNA, the CDR3 is TGCGCCAGCAGCTACCACCCCGGGGCCGACACCGGGGAGCTGTTTTTT. Encoded protein: CASSYHPGADTGELFF.

The rearrangement joins TRBV20-1 to TRBJ2-3; D is possibly TRBD1 (6 bases). Germline V gene data show CDR1 as DFQATT and CDR2 as SNEGSKA (reference sequence). The CDR3 loop spans 14 amino acids. The V end was cut by 2 bases, the J end by 0 bases, with 9 bases between. The CDR3 spells CSARRQASTDTQYF. For the CDR3, the DNA is TGCAGTGCTAGACGACAGGCCAGCACAGATACGCAGTATTTT.

This chain links TRBV2 with TRBJ1-5, with D possibly being TRBD1 (6 bases). The CDR3 extends over 15 amino acids. V gave up 8 bases and J gave up 1 base, with 15 bases separating them. Germline values: CDR1 SNHLY, CDR2 FYNNEI. The CDR3: CASGGRGGSNQPQHF. The CDR3 DNA reads as TGTGCCAGCGGGGGCAGGGGAGGGAGCAATCAGCCCCAGCATTTT.

This chain uses TRBV4-1 with TRBJ1-6, with TRBD1 identical over 8 bases. This CDR3 has 14 amino acids. The J segment lost 10 bases and the V segment lost 4 bases, leaving 6 bases of the junction unmatched. Germline V lookup: CDR1 MGHRA, CDR2 YSYEKL. CDR3 loop: CASSRGQGGSPLHF. CDR3 sequence (DNA): TGCGCCAGCAGCCGCGGACAGGGTGGGTCACCCCTCCACTTT.

This clonotype has more than one count but fewer than ten. The chain joins TRBV6-1 to TRBJ2-5; D may match TRBD1 or TRBD2 (5 bases each). Germline V lookup: CDR1 MNHNS, CDR2 SASEGT. The CDR3 consists of 15 residues. Trimming left V 6 bases short and J 2 bases short, with 16 bases between. The CDR3 spells CASSKKRGAQETQYF. DNA of the CDR3: TGTGCCAGCAGCAAAAAGAGGGGTGCGCAAGAGACCCAGTACTTC.

This clonotype was counted only a few times. V and J are TRBV5-6 and TRBJ2-5; tentatively, D is TRBD1 (6 bases). Germline V gene lookup returns CDR1 SGHDT and CDR2 YYEEEE. Trimming cost V 6 bases and J 4 bases, with 10 bases left between them. CDR3 length: 12 residues. The CDR3 nucleotides read TGTGCCAGCACTACAGGGCGAGAGACCCAGTACTTC. It yields the protein CASTTGRETQYF.

This clonotype was seen a few times. This chain links TRBV7-2 with TRBJ2-5, with D possibly matching TRBD2 (5 bases). V was cut by 3 bases and J by 4 bases, with 9 bases left in between. Germline loops: CDR1 SGHTA, CDR2 FQGNSA. The CDR3 is 13 amino acids. The DNA for the CDR3 is TGTGCCAGCAGCTTTACTAGTGGAGAGACCCAGTACTTC. Its protein product is CASSFTSGETQYF.

DNA for the CDR3: TGTGCCAGCAGCCGTCGGACAGGGCAGAACTATGGCTACACCTTC. Translating gives CASSRRTGQNYGYTF. This chain uses TRBV9 with TRBJ1-2; the match to TRBD1 covers 8 bases. CDR1 is SGDLS, CDR2 YYNGEE, per germline. J gave up 2 bases and V 4 bases, and 7 bases lay outside the gene matches. The CDR3 runs to 15 residues.

The J gene is TRBJ1-1, the V gene TRBV3-1; D gene ambiguous. Deletions cut 0 bases from V and 1 base from J, with 9 bases between. CDR1 and CDR2 from the germline V gene are LGHDT and YNNKEL (reference sequence). This CDR3 is built from 15 residues. CDR3: CASSQDGYPNTEAFF. CDR3 coding DNA: TGTGCCAGCAGCCAAGATGGTTACCCGAACACTGAAGCTTTCTTT. The entire variable domain, with the rest obtained from reference TRBV3-1 and TRBJ1-1, is as follows: DTAVSQTPKYLVTQMGNDKSIKCEQNLGHDTMYWYKQDSKKFLKIMFSYNNKELIINETVPNRFSPKSPDKAHLNLHINSLELGDSAVYFCASSQDGYPNTEAFFGQGTRLTVV.

The gene calls are TRBV2 and TRBJ1-2; D ambiguous. V was trimmed by 1 base and J by 0 bases, leaving 3 bases between them. The CDR3 runs to 13 residues. CDR1 SNHLY and CDR2 FYNNEI come from the germline V gene. The CDR3 sequence is CASSEEANYGYTF. The DNA for the CDR3 is TGTGCCAGCAGTGAAGAGGCTAACTATGGCTACACCTTC.

This chain connects TRBV18 to TRBJ2-7, with D hard to call. There are 14 residues in the CDR3. V was trimmed by 5 bases and J by 1 base, leaving 12 bases between them. Per the germline V gene, CDR1 is KGHSH and CDR2 is LQKENI. The CDR3 DNA follows: TGTGCCAGCTCAGCCGACTCGGGTTCCTACGAGCAGTACTTC. It translates to CASSADSGSYEQYF.

This clonotype was detected a few times. This chain connects TRBV7-6 to TRBJ2-7; D could derive from TRBD1 or TRBD2 (6 bases each). The CDR3 is 16 residues long. V was trimmed by 2 bases and J by 0 bases, leaving 14 bases between them. Germline lookup yields CDR1 SGHVS and CDR2 FNYEAQ. The CDR3 DNA reads as TGTGCCAGCAGCTTAAAAGAGGGGGGCAGCTCCTACGAGCAGTACTTC. Amino acids: CASSLKEGGSSYEQYF.

The rearrangement uses TRBV20-1 and TRBJ2-1; unclear D gene. Germline CDR1 reads DFQATT; CDR2 reads SNEGSKA (reference sequence). V dropped 5 bases and J dropped 4 bases, with 12 bases sitting between them. The CDR3 length is 13 residues. DNA for the CDR3: TGCAGTGCTGCCGAAGACCCTTACAATGAGCAGTTCTTC. Protein: CSAAEDPYNEQFF.

The J gene is TRBJ1-2, the V gene TRBV11-2, with 9 bases aligning to TRBD1. Trimming cost V 5 bases and J 8 bases; bases outside gene matches: 9. Germline V CDR1 and CDR2: SGHAT, FQNNGV. The CDR3 runs 14 residues. Written as DNA, the CDR3 is TGTGCCAGCAGCCCAGGGGGGACAGGGACAGGCTACACCTTC. Translating it yields CASSPGGTGTGYTF.

The sample holds a few counts of this clonotype. The J gene is TRBJ1-2, the V gene TRBV7-2; D is ambiguous. Germline V lookup: CDR1 SGHTA, CDR2 FQGNSA. This CDR3 is built from 14 residues. Trimming stripped 5 bases from V and 0 bases from J, with 10 bases between. This chain's CDR3 is CASSPLQANYGYTF. The CDR3 DNA reads TGTGCCAGCAGCCCGTTACAAGCTAACTATGGCTACACCTTC.

This clonotype appeared a single time. V is TRBV3-1 and J is TRBJ2-3; 10 bases are shared with TRBD1. Germline loops: CDR1 LGHDT, CDR2 YNNKEL (reference sequence). The CDR3 is 16 amino acids. Losses at the gene ends were 6 bases for V and 4 bases for J; bases not matched to a gene: 10. The DNA for the CDR3 is TGTGCCAGCAGTTCCTGGGGACAGGGGTTTCCAGATACGCAGTATTTT. It translates to CASSSWGQGFPDTQYF.

The genes are TRBV6-2 or TRBV6-3 and TRBJ1-2; 8 positions match TRBD1. V shed 5 bases, J shed 6 bases, and the junction held 5 bases outside the gene matches. Germline V gene data show CDR1 as MNHEY and CDR2 as SVGEGT. The CDR3 loop spans 13 amino acids. The CDR3 coding sequence is TGTGCCAGCAGTCGGACAGGGATTGATGGCTACACCTTC. Amino acids: CASSRTGIDGYTF.

The CDR3 DNA is TGTGCCAGCTCACCACGGTTCGGCACAGATACGCAGTATTTT. Translated: CASSPRFGTDTQYF. V gene TRBV18 combines with J gene TRBJ2-3, with unresolved D. From germline, CDR1 is KGHSH and CDR2 LQKENI. Trimming took off 1 base at V and 1 base at J, with 6 bases between the two ends. This CDR3 spans 14 amino acids.

V and J are TRBV24-1 and TRBJ2-3, with D hard to call. The CDR3 is 14 amino acids. CDR1 KGHDR and CDR2 SFDVKD come from the germline V gene. The V gene lost 4 bases and the J gene lost 1 base, with 8 bases spanning the gap. Here the CDR3 reads CATSDHLGTDTQYF. As DNA, the CDR3 is TGTGCCACCAGTGACCACTTGGGCACAGATACGCAGTATTTT.

V is TRBV11-2 and J is TRBJ1-3; D is unclear. The V gene's germline CDR1 is SGHAT and CDR2 FQNNGV. This CDR3 comprises 14 residues. V was trimmed by 10 bases and J by 0 bases, leaving 13 bases between them. The CDR3 loop is CATRGGSSGNTIYF. The CDR3 DNA is TGTGCCACCCGAGGAGGCTCCTCTGGAAACACCATATATTTT. The entire variable domain, with the rest obtained from reference TRBV11-2 and TRBJ1-3, is as follows: EAGVAQSPRYKIIEKRQSVAFWCNPISGHATLYWYQQILGQGPKLLIQFQNNGVVDDSQLPKDRFSAERLKGVDSTLKIQPAKLEDSAVYLCATRGGSSGNTIYFGEGSWLTVV.

In this sample, this clonotype turned up a few times. V is TRBV7-2 and J is TRBJ2-1; no definite D call. CDR3 length equals 12 residues. Germline V gives CDR1 SGHTA, CDR2 FQGNSA. Trimming pared 3 bases from V and 10 bases from J, leaving 10 bases between. The DNA of the CDR3 is TGTGCCAGCAGCTTGGTTAAGGTCGAGCAGTTCTTC. As protein: CASSLVKVEQFF.

V usage is TRBV7-9 and J usage is TRBJ2-3, with TRBD2 matching 8 bases. Germline CDR1 reads SEHNR; CDR2 reads FQNEAQ (reference sequence). This CDR3 has 15 residues. Trimming removed 10 bases from V and 2 bases from J; junction bases left unmatched: 11. The CDR3 is CATTTTGGNTDTQYF. The DNA of the CDR3 is TGTGCCACGACGACTACGGGAGGGAACACAGATACGCAGTATTTT.

This chain connects TRBV12-3 or TRBV12-4 to TRBJ1-1, with D unresolved. The germline V and J ends were trimmed by 2 bases and 4 bases, with 14 bases remaining between them. The CDR3 length is 15 residues. The CDR3 loop reads CASSLWRIRGTEAFF. CDR3 sequence (DNA): TGTGCCAGCAGTTTATGGAGAATTCGTGGCACTGAAGCTTTCTTT.

The V and J genes are TRBV9 and TRBJ2-1; 7 bases line up with TRBD2. This CDR3 spans 14 amino acids. J gave up 12 bases and V 3 bases, and 12 bases lay outside the gene matches. The germline CDR1 and CDR2 sequences are SGDLS and YYNGEE. CDR3 in DNA: TGTGCCAGCAGCGCTCGCGGGGTCCCGGGGGGGCAGTTCTTC. It is translated as CASSARGVPGGQFF.